Detailed here is one TCR beta chain. Its cognate antigen is unknown. J lost 3 bases, V lost 5 bases, and 6 bases had no gene match. This CDR3 spans 14 amino acids. Germline loops: CDR1 SGDLS, CDR2 YYNGEE. This sample stems from a study of T cells in localized non-small cell lung cancer. Study outcomes and limitations: The tumor had only one region sequenced, so heterogeneity remains possible.

Using immunoSEQ multiplex PCR, the repertoire was profiled, and TCRdb retains in-frame clones only, with some absent. Of tens of thousands of clones listed, roughly 84% are singletons. The sample consisted of peripheral blood mononuclear cells, taken before any cancer treatment. The chain uses TRBV9 and TRBJ2-7, with 9 positions matching TRBD2. The TCR comes from a man between 35 and 75 years old with stage III lung adenocarcinoma. CDR3 nucleotide sequence: TGTGCCAGCAGTGGTAGCGGGGGAATCTACGAGCAGTACTTC. It codes for CASSGSGGIYEQYF.